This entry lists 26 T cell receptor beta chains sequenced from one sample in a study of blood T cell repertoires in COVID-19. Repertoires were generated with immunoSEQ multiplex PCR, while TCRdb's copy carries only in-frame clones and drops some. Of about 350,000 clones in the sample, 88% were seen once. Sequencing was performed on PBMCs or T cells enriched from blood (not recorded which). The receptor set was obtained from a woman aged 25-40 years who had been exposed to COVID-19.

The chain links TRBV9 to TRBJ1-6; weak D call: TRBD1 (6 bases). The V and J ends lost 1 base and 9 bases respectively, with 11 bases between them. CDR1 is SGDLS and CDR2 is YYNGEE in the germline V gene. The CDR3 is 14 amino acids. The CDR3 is CASSVSTRGSPLHF. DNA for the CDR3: TGTGCCAGCAGCGTATCTACCAGGGGTTCACCCCTCCACTTT.

CDR3 in amino acids: CASTEGGGSSGANVLTF. The CDR3, as DNA: TGTGCCAGCACCGAAGGTGGCGGGAGCTCTGGGGCCAACGTCCTGACTTTC. The chain uses TRBV9 and TRBJ2-6; 7 nucleotides agree with TRBD2. Germline CDR1 and CDR2: SGDLS and YYNGEE. Losses at the gene ends were 6 bases for V and 0 bases for J; bases not matched to a gene: 9. The length of the CDR3 is 17 residues.

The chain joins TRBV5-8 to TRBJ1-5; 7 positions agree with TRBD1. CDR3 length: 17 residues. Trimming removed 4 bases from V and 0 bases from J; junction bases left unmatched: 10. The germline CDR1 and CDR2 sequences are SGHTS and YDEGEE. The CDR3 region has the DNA TGTGCCAGCAGCGACGGGACAGACTCACATAGCAATCAGCCCCAGCATTTT. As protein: CASSDGTDSHSNQPQHF.

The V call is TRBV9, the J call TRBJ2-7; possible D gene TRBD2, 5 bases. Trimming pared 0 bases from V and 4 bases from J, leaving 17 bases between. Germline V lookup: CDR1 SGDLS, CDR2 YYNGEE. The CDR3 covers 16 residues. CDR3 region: CASSVVSGTHPYEQYF. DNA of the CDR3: TGTGCCAGCAGCGTAGTAAGCGGCACCCACCCATACGAGCAGTACTTC.

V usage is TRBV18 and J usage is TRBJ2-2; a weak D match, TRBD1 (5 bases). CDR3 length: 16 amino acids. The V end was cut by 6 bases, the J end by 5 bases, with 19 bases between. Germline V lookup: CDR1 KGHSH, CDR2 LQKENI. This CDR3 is CASSVGARASTGELFF. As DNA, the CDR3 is TGTGCCAGCTCTGTTGGTGCCAGGGCTTCAACCGGGGAGCTGTTTTTT.

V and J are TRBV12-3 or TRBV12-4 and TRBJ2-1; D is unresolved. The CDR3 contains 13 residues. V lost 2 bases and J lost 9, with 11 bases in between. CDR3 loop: CASSLSQPGEQFF. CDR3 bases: TGTGCCAGCAGTTTATCACAGCCCGGTGAGCAGTTCTTC.

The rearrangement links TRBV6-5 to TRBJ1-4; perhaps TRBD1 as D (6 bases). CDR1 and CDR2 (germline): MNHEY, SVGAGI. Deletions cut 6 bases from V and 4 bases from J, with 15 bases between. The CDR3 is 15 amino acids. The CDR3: CASSSKTGRNEKLFF. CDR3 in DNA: TGTGCCAGCAGCTCGAAGACAGGCCGTAATGAAAAACTGTTTTTT.

This chain's CDR3 is CASSILGRTGNTEAFF. The DNA for the CDR3 is TGTGCCAGTAGTATTTTAGGTCGAACAGGGAACACTGAAGCTTTCTTT. The chain recombines TRBV19 with TRBJ1-1; TRBD1 might be the D (5 bases). The germline V gene encodes CDR1 LNHDA and CDR2 SQIVND (reference sequence). Trimming took 3 bases from V and 1 from J, leaving 15 bases between them. The CDR3 is 16 amino acids.

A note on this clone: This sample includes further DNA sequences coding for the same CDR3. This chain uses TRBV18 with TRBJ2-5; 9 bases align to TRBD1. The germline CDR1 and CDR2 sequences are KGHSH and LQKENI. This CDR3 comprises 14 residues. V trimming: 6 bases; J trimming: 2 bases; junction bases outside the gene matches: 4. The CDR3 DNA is TGTGCCAGCTCCCCCGGGACAGGGCAAGAGACCCAGTACTTC. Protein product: CASSPGTGQETQYF.

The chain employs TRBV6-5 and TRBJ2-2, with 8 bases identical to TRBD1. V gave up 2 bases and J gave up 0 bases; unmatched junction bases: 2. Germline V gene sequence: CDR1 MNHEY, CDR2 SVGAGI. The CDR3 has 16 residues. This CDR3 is CASSYETGANTGELFF. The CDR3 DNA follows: TGTGCCAGCAGTTACGAGACAGGGGCGAACACCGGGGAGCTGTTTTTT.

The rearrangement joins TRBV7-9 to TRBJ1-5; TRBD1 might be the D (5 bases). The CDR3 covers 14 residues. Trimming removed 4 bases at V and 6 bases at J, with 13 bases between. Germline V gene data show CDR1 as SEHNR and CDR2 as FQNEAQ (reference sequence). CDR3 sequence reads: CASSYEGEAQPQHF. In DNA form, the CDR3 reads TGTGCCAGCAGCTACGAAGGGGAAGCTCAGCCCCAGCATTTT.

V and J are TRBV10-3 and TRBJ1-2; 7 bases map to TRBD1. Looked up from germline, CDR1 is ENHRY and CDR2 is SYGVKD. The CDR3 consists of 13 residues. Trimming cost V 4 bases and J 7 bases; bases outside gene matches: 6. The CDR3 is CAISGGQSGGYTF. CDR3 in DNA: TGTGCCATCAGTGGGGGACAGTCGGGTGGCTACACCTTC.

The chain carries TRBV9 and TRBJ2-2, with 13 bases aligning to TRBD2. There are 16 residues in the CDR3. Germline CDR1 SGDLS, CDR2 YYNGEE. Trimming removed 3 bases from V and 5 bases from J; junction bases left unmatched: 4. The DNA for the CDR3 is TGTGCCAGCAGCGGACTAGCGGGAGGCCTTACCGGGGAGCTGTTTTTT. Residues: CASSGLAGGLTGELFF.

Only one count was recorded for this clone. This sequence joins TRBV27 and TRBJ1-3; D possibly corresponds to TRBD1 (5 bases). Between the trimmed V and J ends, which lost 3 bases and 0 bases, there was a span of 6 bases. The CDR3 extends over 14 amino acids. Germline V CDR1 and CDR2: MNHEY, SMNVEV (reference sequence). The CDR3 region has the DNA TGTGCCAGCAGTTTGGACATCTCTGGAAACACCATATATTTT. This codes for CASSLDISGNTIYF.

The DNA for the CDR3 is TGTGCCAGCAGTCCCAGCTCTGGAAACACCATATATTTT. As protein: CASSPSSGNTIYF. The rearrangement links TRBV12-3 or TRBV12-4 to TRBJ1-3; no definite D call. V was cut by 5 bases and J by 0 bases, with 5 bases left in between. The CDR3 sequence is 13 residues long.

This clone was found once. In nucleotides, the CDR3 is TGTGCCAGCAGCTCCGCAGCGGGAGGCTCCTACAATGAGCAGTTCTTC. Translated: CASSSAAGGSYNEQFF. The V call is TRBV13, the J call TRBJ2-1; TRBD2 aligns across 9 bases. CDR1 is PRHDT and CDR2 is FYEKMQ in the germline V gene (reference sequence). This CDR3 comprises 16 residues. V dropped 4 bases and J dropped 0; count of bases not matched to a gene: 4.

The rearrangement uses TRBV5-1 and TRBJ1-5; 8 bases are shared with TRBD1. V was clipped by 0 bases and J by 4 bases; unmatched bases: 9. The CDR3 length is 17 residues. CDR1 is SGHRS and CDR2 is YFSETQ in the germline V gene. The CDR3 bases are TGCGCCAGCAGCTTGGGAGATGGGACAGGCCGTAATCAGCCCCAGCATTTT. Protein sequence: CASSLGDGTGRNQPQHF.

CDR3 nucleotide sequence: TGCGCCAGCAGCTTGGGAGGAATCTACGAGCAGTACTTC. Protein sequence: CASSLGGIYEQYF. The J gene is TRBJ2-7, the V gene TRBV5-1; D uncertain. The V gene lost 0 bases and the J gene lost 3 bases, with 7 bases spanning the gap. Germline lookup yields CDR1 SGHRS and CDR2 YFSETQ. The length of the CDR3 is 13 residues.

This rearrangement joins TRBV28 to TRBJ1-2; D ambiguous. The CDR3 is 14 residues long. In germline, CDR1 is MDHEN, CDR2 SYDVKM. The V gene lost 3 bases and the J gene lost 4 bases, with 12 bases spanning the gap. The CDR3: CASSLRVISYGYTF. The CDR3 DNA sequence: TGTGCCAGCAGTTTGAGGGTTATAAGCTATGGCTACACCTTC.

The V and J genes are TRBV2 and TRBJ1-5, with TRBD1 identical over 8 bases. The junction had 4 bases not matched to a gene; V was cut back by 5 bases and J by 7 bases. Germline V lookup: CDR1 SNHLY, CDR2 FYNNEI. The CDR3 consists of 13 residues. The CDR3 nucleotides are TGTGCCAGCAGTCAGGGGGCCCAACAGCCCCAGCATTTT. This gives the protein CASSQGAQQPQHF.

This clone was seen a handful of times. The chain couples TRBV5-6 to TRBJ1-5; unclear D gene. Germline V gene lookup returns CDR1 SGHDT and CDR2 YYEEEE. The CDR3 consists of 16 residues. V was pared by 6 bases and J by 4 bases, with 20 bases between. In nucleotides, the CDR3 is TGTGCCAGCACCTTTGGTGGAGGTGGACTTAATCAGCCCCAGCATTTT. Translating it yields CASTFGGGGLNQPQHF.

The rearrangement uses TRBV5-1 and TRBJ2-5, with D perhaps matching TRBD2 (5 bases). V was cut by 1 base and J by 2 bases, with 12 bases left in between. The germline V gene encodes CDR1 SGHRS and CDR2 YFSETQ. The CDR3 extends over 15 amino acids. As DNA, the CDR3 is TGCGCCAGCAGCTTGTTCGAGGGAGAGCAAGAGACCCAGTACTTC. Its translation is CASSLFEGEQETQYF.

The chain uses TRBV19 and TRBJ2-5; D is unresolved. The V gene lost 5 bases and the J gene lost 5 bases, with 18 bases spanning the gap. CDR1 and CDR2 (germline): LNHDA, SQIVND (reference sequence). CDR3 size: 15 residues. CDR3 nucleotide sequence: TGTGCCAGTAGTTCGCTCCTAGGCTTCGAGGAGACCCAGTACTTC. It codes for CASSSLLGFEETQYF.

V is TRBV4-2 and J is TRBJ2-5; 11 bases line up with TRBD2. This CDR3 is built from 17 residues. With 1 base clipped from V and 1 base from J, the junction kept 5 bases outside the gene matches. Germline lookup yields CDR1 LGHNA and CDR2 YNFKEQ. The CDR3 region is CASSQVSTSGIQETQYF. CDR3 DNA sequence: TGTGCCAGCAGCCAAGTATCGACTAGCGGGATCCAAGAGACCCAGTACTTC.

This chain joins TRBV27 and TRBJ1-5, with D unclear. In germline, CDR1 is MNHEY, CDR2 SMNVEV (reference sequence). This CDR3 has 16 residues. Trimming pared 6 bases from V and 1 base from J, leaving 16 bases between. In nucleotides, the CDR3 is TGTGCCAGCAGCCCCCAGCGGAGCCACAGCAATCAGCCCCAGCATTTT. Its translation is CASSPQRSHSNQPQHF.

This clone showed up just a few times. CDR3 residues: CASRGGQGYEQYF. The CDR3 nucleotides are TGTGCCAGCAGAGGGGGACAGGGCTACGAGCAGTACTTC. V and J are TRBV6-6 and TRBJ2-7, with 9 bases matching TRBD1. The CDR3 has 13 residues. Germline V gene lookup returns CDR1 MNHNY and CDR2 SVGAGI (reference sequence). Trimming removed 6 bases from V and 3 bases from J; junction bases left unmatched: 3.